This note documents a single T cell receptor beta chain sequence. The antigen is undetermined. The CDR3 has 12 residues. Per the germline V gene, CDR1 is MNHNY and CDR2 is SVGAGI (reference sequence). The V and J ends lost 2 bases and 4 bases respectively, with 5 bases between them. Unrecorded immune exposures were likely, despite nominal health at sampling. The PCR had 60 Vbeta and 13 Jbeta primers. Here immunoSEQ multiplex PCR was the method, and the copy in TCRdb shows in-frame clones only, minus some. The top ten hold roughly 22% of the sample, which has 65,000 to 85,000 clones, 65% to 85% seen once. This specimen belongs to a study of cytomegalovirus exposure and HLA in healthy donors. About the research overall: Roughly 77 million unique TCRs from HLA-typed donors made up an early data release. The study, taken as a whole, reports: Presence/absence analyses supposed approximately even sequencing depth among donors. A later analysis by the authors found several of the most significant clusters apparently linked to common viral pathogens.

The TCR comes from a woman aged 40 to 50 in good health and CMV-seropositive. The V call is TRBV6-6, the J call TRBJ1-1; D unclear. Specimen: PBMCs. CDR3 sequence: CASSYTGTEAFF. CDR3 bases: TGTGCCAGCAGTTACACGGGCACTGAAGCTTTCTTT.